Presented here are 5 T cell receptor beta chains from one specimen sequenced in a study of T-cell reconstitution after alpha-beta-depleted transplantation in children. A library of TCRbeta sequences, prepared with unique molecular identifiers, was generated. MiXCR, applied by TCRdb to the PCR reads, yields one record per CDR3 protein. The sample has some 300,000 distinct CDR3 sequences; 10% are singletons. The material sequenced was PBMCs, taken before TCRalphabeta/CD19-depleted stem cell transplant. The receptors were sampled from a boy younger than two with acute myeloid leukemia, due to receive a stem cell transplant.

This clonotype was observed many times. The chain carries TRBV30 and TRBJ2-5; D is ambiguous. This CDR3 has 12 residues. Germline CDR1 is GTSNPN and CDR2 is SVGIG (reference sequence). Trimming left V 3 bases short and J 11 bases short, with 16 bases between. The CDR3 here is CAWRASKRGQYF. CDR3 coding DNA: TGTGCCTGGAGGGCCTCTAAGAGAGGACAGTACTTC.

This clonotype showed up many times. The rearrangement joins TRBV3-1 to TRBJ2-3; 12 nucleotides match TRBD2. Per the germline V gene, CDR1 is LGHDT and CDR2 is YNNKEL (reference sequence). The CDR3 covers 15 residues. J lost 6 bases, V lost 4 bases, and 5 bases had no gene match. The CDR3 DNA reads TGTGCCAGCAGCCCCGGACTAGCGGGGAGGGATACGCAGTATTTT. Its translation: CASSPGLAGRDTQYF.

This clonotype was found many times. The chain's CDR3 is CASTQTSGRYREQYF. The CDR3 DNA sequence: TGTGCCAGCACCCAGACTAGCGGGAGATATAGGGAGCAGTACTTC. The chain combines TRBV6-1 with TRBJ2-7, with 12 bases lining up with TRBD2. The CDR3 extends over 15 amino acids. The germline V gene has CDR1 MNHNS and CDR2 SASEGT. J lost 7 bases, V lost 7 bases, and 11 bases had no gene match.

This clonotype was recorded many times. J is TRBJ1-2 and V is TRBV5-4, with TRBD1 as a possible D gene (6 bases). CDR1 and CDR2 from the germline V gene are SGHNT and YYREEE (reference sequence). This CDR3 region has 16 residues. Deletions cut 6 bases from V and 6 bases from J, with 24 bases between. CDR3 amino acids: CASTSGSGHKLDGYTF. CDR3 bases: TGTGCCAGCACCTCAGGATCGGGACACAAACTGGATGGCTACACCTTC.

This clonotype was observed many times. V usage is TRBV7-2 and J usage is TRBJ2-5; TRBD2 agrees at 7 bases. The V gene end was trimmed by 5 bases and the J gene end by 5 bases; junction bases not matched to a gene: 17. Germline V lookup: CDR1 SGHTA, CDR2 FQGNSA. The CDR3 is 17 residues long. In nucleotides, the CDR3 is TGTGCCAGCAGCACAACCCGGGTGGGGGGGAAGAGGGAGACCCAGTACTTC. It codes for CASSTTRVGGKRETQYF.